This record concerns one T cell receptor beta chain sequence. Roughly 0.45 to 1 ug RNA was reverse transcribed with random hexamers. TCRdb re-derived calls from the immunoSEQ multiplex PCR reads in MiXCR, one entry per CDR3 protein. The sample includes some 95,000 distinct CDR3 sequences, over 85% of them seen just once. Germline CDR1 is SGHRS and CDR2 is YFSETQ. V lost 7 bases to trimming and J lost 1 base, with 14 bases between them. The CDR3 contains 14 residues. This sample is part of a study of CD8 T cells in Susac syndrome. The V gene is TRBV5-1, the J gene TRBJ1-1; D ambiguous. The sample taken for sequencing was CD8+ T cells from PBMCs. This TCR was recovered from a human donor in good health. CDR3 coding DNA: TGCGCCAGCCGAACCGGGTTTGCGAACACTGAAGCTTTCTTT. Its translation is CASRTGFANTEAFF.